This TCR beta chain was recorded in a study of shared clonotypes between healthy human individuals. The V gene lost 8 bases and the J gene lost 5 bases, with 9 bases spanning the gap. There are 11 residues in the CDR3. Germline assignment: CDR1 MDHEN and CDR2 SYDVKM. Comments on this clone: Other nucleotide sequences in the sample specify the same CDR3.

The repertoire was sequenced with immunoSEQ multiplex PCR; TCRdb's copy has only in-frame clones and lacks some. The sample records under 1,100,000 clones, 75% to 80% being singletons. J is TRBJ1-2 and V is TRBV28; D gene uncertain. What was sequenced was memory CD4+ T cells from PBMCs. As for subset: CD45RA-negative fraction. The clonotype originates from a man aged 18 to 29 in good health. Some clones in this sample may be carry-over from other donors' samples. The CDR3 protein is CASRPSYGYTF. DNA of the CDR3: TGTGCCAGCCGACCCTCTTATGGCTACACCTTC.